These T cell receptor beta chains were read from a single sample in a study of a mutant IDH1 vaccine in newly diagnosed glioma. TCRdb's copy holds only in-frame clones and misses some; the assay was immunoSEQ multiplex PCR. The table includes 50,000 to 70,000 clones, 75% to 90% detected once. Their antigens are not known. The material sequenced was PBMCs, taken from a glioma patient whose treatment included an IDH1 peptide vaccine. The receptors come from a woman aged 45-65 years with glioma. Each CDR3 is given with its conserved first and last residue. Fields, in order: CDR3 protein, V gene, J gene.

CASSLSGAVGGDTQYF	TRBV11-2	TRBJ2-3
CASLVDRRTGELFF	TRBV2	TRBJ2-2
CASSLGTHEQYF	TRBV13	TRBJ2-7
CASSVEQRPYYGYTF	TRBV9	TRBJ1-2
CASSRGTGANVLTF	TRBV5-6	TRBJ2-6
CSVEAYRTGASGNTIYF	TRBV29-1	TRBJ1-3
CASMRGGDTQYF	TRBV19	TRBJ2-3
CAISALGQGETQYF	TRBV10-3	TRBJ2-5
CASSLDPSGGAQYF	TRBV7-2	TRBJ2-3
CASSEGQRNTEAFF	TRBV2	TRBJ1-1
CASRLQGAYEQYF	TRBV6-5	TRBJ2-7
CASRAVQLNEKLFF	TRBV6-1	TRBJ1-4
CASRGRGQGNTEAFF	TRBV5-6	TRBJ1-1
CASSLTDGYGYTF	TRBV11-1	TRBJ1-2
CASIVSQSLGGYTF	TRBV2	TRBJ1-2
CASRRATGTEAFF	TRBV5-1	TRBJ1-1
CASSSLAGRGTDTQYF	TRBV7-9	TRBJ2-3
CASSQDPQGTTEAFF	TRBV4-1	TRBJ1-1
CASSYGLLNTEAFF	TRBV6-6	TRBJ1-1
CAISESRGFQDDEQFF	TRBV10-3	TRBJ2-1
CASSPGDSRANVLTF	TRBV9	TRBJ2-6
CASSTGQGYEQYF	TRBV7-2	TRBJ2-7
CSVEDLHGGSGNTIYF	TRBV29-1	TRBJ1-3
CASSISGTHSQHF	TRBV7-8	TRBJ1-5
CASSPPSGGADEQFF	TRBV18	TRBJ2-1
CASSPPGQAFPTEAFF	TRBV18	TRBJ1-1
CASSLRRQNTEAFF	TRBV27	TRBJ1-1
CASSPPGDTQYF	TRBV18	TRBJ2-3
CSVDWGFGTEAFF	TRBV29-1	TRBJ1-1
CASSDWGTSLHF	TRBV6-1	TRBJ1-6
CASRRAGTVGAEAFF	TRBV27	TRBJ1-1
CASSQGRAGSIAGLPSEQYF	TRBV14	TRBJ2-7
CASSFGSTDSYEQYF	TRBV27	TRBJ2-7
CASSLGQGAYTEAFF	TRBV19	TRBJ1-1
CASSYTGTGGYEQYF	TRBV6-6	TRBJ2-7
CASSPVGQEGGYTF	TRBV5-4	TRBJ1-2
CASSPWGTLSYEQYF	TRBV7-2	TRBJ2-7
CASSLAVLQRYTGELFF	TRBV5-5	TRBJ2-2
CSVDRGGGATQYF	TRBV29-1	TRBJ2-3
CAISVRGGTDTQYF	TRBV10-3	TRBJ2-3
CASSQAPGGPYGYTF	TRBV4-3	TRBJ1-2
CASSLTSGGPGETQYF	TRBV7-2	TRBJ2-5